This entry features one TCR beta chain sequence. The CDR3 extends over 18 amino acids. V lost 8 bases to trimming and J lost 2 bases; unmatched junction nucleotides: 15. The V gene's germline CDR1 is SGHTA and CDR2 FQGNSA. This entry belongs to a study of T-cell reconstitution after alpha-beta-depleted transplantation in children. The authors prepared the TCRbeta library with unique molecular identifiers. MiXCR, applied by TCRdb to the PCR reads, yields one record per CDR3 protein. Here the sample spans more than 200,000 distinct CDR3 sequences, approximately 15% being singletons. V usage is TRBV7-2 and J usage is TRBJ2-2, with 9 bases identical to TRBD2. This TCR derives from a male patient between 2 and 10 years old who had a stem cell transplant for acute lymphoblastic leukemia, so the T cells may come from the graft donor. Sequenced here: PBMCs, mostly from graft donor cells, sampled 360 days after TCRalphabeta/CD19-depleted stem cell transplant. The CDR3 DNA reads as TGTGCCAGCTCGCCCCCGTTTGGTAGCGGGGGTAACACCGGGGAGCTGTTTTTT. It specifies CASSPPFGSGGNTGELFF.